Shown below are 22 T cell receptor beta chains from a single sample sequenced in a study of regulatory T cells in long-lasting Graves disease. Time point denoted: persistent/refractory GD, antithyroid drugs over 5 years with positive TRAb. Construction of the TCR library relied on RNA isolated from PBMCs. Construction of the TCR beta libraries employed iRepertoire HTBI primers in conjunction with Arm-PCR of CDR3 regions. Via MiXCR, TCRdb re-called the multiplex PCR reads, giving one row per CDR3 protein. The table records around 300,000 distinct CDR3 sequences, more than 20% of them present only once. This material consisted of peripheral blood mononuclear cells (PBMCs), taken when the disease was refractory, from a patient treated with antithyroid drugs. These receptors all stem from a female donor with Graves disease.

There are many counts of this clonotype. The chain joins TRBV28 to TRBJ1-6, with D unresolved. The germline V gene has CDR1 MDHEN and CDR2 SYDVKM. V lost 6 bases and J 5 bases, leaving 11 bases between the germline ends. The CDR3 length is 14 residues. The CDR3 bases are TGTGCCAGCAGCCAACCGGGAGATAATTCACCCCTCCACTTT. Translating gives CASSQPGDNSPLHF. Full variable domain (outside the CDR3, taken from reference TRBV28 and TRBJ1-6): DVKVTQSSRYLVKRTGEKVFLECVQDMDHENMFWYRQDPGLGLRLIYFSYDVKMKEKGDIPEGYSVSREKKERFSLILESASTNQTSMYLCASSQPGDNSPLHFGNGTRLTVT.

This chain uses TRBV5-5 with TRBJ1-1; weak D call: TRBD1 (5 bases). Trimming shortened V by 2 bases and J by 5 bases, and 19 bases separated the two germline ends. In germline, CDR1 is SGHKS, CDR2 YYEKEE (reference sequence). This CDR3 has 16 residues. The DNA of the CDR3 is TGTGCCAGCAGCTTTTTGCTCCAGGGTTTGAGAACTGAAGCTTTCTTT. This translates into CASSFLLQGLRTEAFF.

In this sample, this clonotype turned up many times. This chain uses TRBV12-3 or TRBV12-4 with TRBJ2-4; D not resolved. CDR3 length: 16 amino acids. The ends were cut back, 6 bases at V and 1 base at J, with 16 bases in the middle. CDR3 protein: CASSLFDELAKNIQYF. In DNA, the CDR3 is TGTGCCAGCAGCCTTTTCGACGAGTTGGCCAAAAACATTCAGTACTTC.

This clonotype was recorded at least ten times. V is TRBV7-2 and J is TRBJ2-7, with 12 bases lining up with TRBD2. The CDR3 covers 16 residues. Germline trimming cut 1 base from V and 2 bases from J; bases unmatched to any gene: 3. Looked up from germline, CDR1 is SGHTA and CDR2 is FQGNSA. The CDR3 DNA is TGTGCCAGCAGCTTAGGGACTAGCGGGGAAACCTACGAGCAGTACTTC. Encoded protein: CASSLGTSGETYEQYF. Combining the CDR3 with reference TRBV7-2 and TRBJ2-7 gives the whole variable domain GAGVSQSPSNKVTEKGKDVELRCDPISGHTALYWYRQSLGQGLEFLIYFQGNSAPDKSGLPSDRFSAERTGGSVSTLTIQRTQQEDSAVYLCASSLGTSGETYEQYFGPGTRLTVT.

The chain carries TRBV7-9 and TRBJ2-7, with 9 bases fitting TRBD1. This CDR3 region has 16 residues. J lost 4 bases, V lost 1 base, and 8 bases had no gene match. The V gene's germline CDR1 is SEHNR and CDR2 FQNEAQ (reference sequence). CDR3 loop: CASSLVEGTGWYEQYF. Here the CDR3 DNA reads TGTGCCAGCAGCTTAGTGGAGGGGACAGGGTGGTACGAGCAGTACTTC.

CDR3 region: CSASGTSDYNEQFF. In nucleotides, the CDR3 is TGCAGTGCTTCCGGGACTAGCGATTACAATGAGCAGTTCTTC. The chain is built from TRBV20-1 and TRBJ2-1; 10 bases align to TRBD2. This CDR3 spans 14 amino acids. Unmatched junction bases numbered 5, after V lost 5 bases and J lost 4 bases. The germline V gene has CDR1 DFQATT and CDR2 SNEGSKA (reference sequence).

Of note for this clonotype: This could be a read error, since a much larger clone is one nucleotide away. The chain uses TRBV12-3 or TRBV12-4 and TRBJ2-5; D is possibly TRBD1 (5 bases). This CDR3 region has 15 residues. The V end was cut by 7 bases, the J end by 1 base, with 16 bases between. The CDR3, as DNA: TGTGCCAGCACCCGACAGAGATGGGGCCAAGAGACCCAGTACTTC. Translating gives CASTRQRWGQETQYF.

The chain carries TRBV20-1 and TRBJ2-7; D gene uncertain. V shed 1 base and J shed 2 bases, with 9 bases lying between them. The germline gives CDR1 DFQATT, CDR2 SNEGSKA (reference sequence). This CDR3 has 13 amino acids. CDR3 coding DNA: TGCAGTGCTAGAGGTATGGAAACCTACGAGCAGTACTTC. Translated: CSARGMETYEQYF.

This clonotype was seen at least ten times. This chain links TRBV7-3 with TRBJ1-2, with TRBD1 matching over 9 bases. This CDR3 is 14 amino acids long. Trimming at V came to 4 bases and at J to 2 bases, leaving 2 bases not matched to a gene. CDR1 is SGHTA and CDR2 is FQGTGA in the germline V gene. The chain's CDR3 is CASSSGTGNYGYTF. Here the CDR3 DNA reads TGTGCCAGCAGCTCCGGGACAGGGAACTATGGCTACACCTTC.

In this sample, this clonotype turned up many times. The V gene is TRBV7-8, the J gene TRBJ1-4; D not certain. The CDR3 is 15 residues long. The germline V gene encodes CDR1 SGHVS and CDR2 FQNEAQ. Trimming pared 1 base from V and 3 bases from J, leaving 9 bases between. The CDR3 DNA follows: TGTGCCAGCAGCTTAGGGCAGATGTCTAATGAAAAACTGTTTTTT. Its protein is CASSLGQMSNEKLFF.

This clonotype turned up a few times. The chain is built from TRBV20-1 and TRBJ1-5; the D gene is possibly TRBD1 (5 bases). Trimming left V 5 bases short and J 6 bases short, with 20 bases between. Looked up from germline, CDR1 is DFQATT and CDR2 is SNEGSKA (reference sequence). The CDR3 length is 15 residues. DNA for the CDR3: TGCAGTGCTCGAGGGGAAGCCCCCGGGCGTCAGCCCCAGCATTTT. Translating gives CSARGEAPGRQPQHF.

This clonotype was observed a few times. V gene TRBV4-1 combines with J gene TRBJ1-2, with D possibly TRBD1 on 5 matching bases. Trimming removed 1 base from V and 4 bases from J, with 10 bases in between. The germline gives CDR1 MGHRA, CDR2 YSYEKL. The CDR3 has 14 residues. For the CDR3, the DNA is TGCGCCAGCAGCCAAGGTCCGGGGGTCTATGGCTACACCTTC. It is translated as CASSQGPGVYGYTF.

In its sample, this clonotype was seen many times. The rearrangement links TRBV28 to TRBJ1-1, with a possible D match to TRBD1 (6 bases). The V gene's germline CDR1 is MDHEN and CDR2 SYDVKM. V dropped 5 bases and J dropped 5 bases, with 18 bases sitting between them. The CDR3 totals 15 residues. As DNA, the CDR3 is TGTGCCAGCAGTCTTTACAGGGACCCGAAAACTGAAGCTTTCTTT. Protein sequence: CASSLYRDPKTEAFF.

The rearrangement uses TRBV6-5 and TRBJ2-7, with D perhaps TRBD2 (6 bases). This CDR3 contains 15 residues. Trimming removed 2 bases from V and 2 bases from J, with 13 bases in between. CDR1 is MNHEY and CDR2 is SVGAGI in the germline V gene. CDR3 sequence reads: CASSYTWDSPYEQYF. The CDR3 DNA sequence: TGTGCCAGCAGTTACACCTGGGACTCCCCCTACGAGCAGTACTTC.

This clonotype has more than one count but fewer than ten. CDR3 coding DNA: TGTGCCAGCAGCTTAGTTAGGGGCAGGACTAGCCAAGCCAAAAACATTCAGTACTTC. Its protein product is CASSLVRGRTSQAKNIQYF. This chain uses TRBV7-9 with TRBJ2-4; 8 nucleotides line up with TRBD2. J was trimmed by 0 bases and V by 1 base; bases with no gene match: 11. Germline V lookup: CDR1 SEHNR, CDR2 FQNEAQ (reference sequence). This CDR3 contains 19 residues.

The V call is TRBV7-9, the J call TRBJ2-5; D may be TRBD1 (5 bases). Germline CDR1 reads SEHNR; CDR2 reads FQNEAQ (reference sequence). Trimming cost V 5 bases and J 5 bases, with 9 bases left between them. The CDR3 loop spans 12 amino acids. CDR3 region: CASSPKGETQYF. The CDR3 DNA reads TGTGCCAGCAGCCCAAAGGGGGAGACCCAGTACTTC.

This chain joins TRBV5-6 and TRBJ1-3; D is ambiguous. Trimming shortened V by 2 bases and J by 0 bases, and 9 bases separated the two germline ends. Germline V gives CDR1 SGHDT, CDR2 YYEEEE. The CDR3 loop spans 15 amino acids. CDR3 coding DNA: TGTGCCAGCAGCTTAGACCCGAGCTCTGGAAACACCATATATTTT. Protein: CASSLDPSSGNTIYF.

In this sample, this clonotype turned up a few times. This chain links TRBV18 with TRBJ1-2; D is uncertain. The CDR3 contains 13 residues. V lost 3 bases to trimming and J lost 8 bases, with 13 bases between them. CDR1 and CDR2 from the germline V gene are KGHSH and LQKENI. The DNA of the CDR3 is TGTGCCAGCTCACCCCCGGATCTGGGGGGCTACACCTTC. Its protein is CASSPPDLGGYTF.

This clonotype came up a few times. CDR3 bases: TGTGCCAGCTCACCGGGACACCTCACCGGGGAGCTGTTTTTT. It encodes CASSPGHLTGELFF. J is TRBJ2-2 and V is TRBV18; a weak D match, TRBD1 (6 bases). Deletions cut 3 bases from V and 4 bases from J, with 9 bases between. Germline assignment: CDR1 KGHSH and CDR2 LQKENI. This CDR3 has 14 amino acids.

This clonotype was found many times. V and J are TRBV6-1 and TRBJ1-6; tentative D call: TRBD1 (5 bases). The CDR3 has 15 amino acids. The V end lost 3 bases, the J end lost 7 bases, and 13 bases lay between the germline ends. The germline gives CDR1 MNHNS, CDR2 SASEGT. CDR3 nucleotides: TGTGCCAGCAGTGACGGGGGACTACTAAATTCACCCCTCCACTTT. Encoded protein: CASSDGGLLNSPLHF.

The CDR3 coding sequence is TGTGCCAGTAGTATTGCAGGGGCAAGCGAGACCCAGTACTTC. It specifies CASSIAGASETQYF. The chain carries TRBV19 and TRBJ2-5; tentative D call: TRBD1 (6 bases). V was cut by 3 bases and J by 5 bases, with 13 bases left in between. Germline CDR1 is LNHDA and CDR2 is SQIVND (reference sequence). The CDR3 is made up of 14 amino acids.

This clonotype was seen ten or more times. The V call is TRBV7-8, the J call TRBJ2-5, with TRBD2 matching over 8 bases. The CDR3 loop spans 17 amino acids. CDR1 and CDR2 from the germline V gene are SGHVS and FQNEAQ. V gave up 5 bases and J gave up 2 bases; unmatched junction bases: 13. The CDR3 spells CASSQRTGLGIQETQYF. The CDR3 nucleotides are TGTGCCAGCAGCCAGAGGACGGGACTAGGAATACAAGAGACCCAGTACTTC.